This T cell receptor (beta chain) was sequenced for a study of T-cell memory formation after mild COVID-19. Study context: Most TCR clusters belonged to a single donor.

Study conclusions and caveats: Researchers report contracting CD4+ clones mostly in CM and EM, with CD8+ clones in EMRA.

The CDR3 is 15 residues long. V shed 5 bases and J shed 5 bases, with 18 bases lying between them. This clonotype occurred a few times. Its antigen is not identified. TCRdb independently ran MiXCR on the 5' RACE reads; one entry per CDR3 protein. The profile covers approximately 150,000 distinct CDR3 sequences, with around 21% appearing a single time and around 2.4% taken by the ten largest. The sample taken for sequencing was PBMCs or a T cell subset sorted from them (not recorded which). The receptor was derived from an adult woman who had mild COVID-19 (a few samples of this study predate the infection). Cell type and time point are not known. The V and J genes are TRBV12-3 or TRBV12-4 and TRBJ1-1; D is ambiguous. CDR3 DNA: TGTGCCAGCAGTCCCCAAGGACCCAAAACAACTGAAGCTTTCTTT. This encodes CASSPQGPKTTEAFF.